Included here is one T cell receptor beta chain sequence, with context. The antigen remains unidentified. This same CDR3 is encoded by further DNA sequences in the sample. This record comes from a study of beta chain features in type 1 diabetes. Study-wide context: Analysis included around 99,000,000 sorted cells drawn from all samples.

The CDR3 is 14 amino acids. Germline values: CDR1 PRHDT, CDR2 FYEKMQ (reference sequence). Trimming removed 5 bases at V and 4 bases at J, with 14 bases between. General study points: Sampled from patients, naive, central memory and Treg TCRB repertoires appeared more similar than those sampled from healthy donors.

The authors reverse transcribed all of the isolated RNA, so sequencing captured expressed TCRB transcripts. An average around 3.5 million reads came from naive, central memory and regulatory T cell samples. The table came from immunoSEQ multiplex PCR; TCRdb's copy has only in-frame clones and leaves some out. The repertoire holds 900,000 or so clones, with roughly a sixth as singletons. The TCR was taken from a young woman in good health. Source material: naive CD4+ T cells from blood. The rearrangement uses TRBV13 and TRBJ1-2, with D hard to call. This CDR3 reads CASSASAKGYGYTF. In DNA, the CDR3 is TGTGCCAGCAGCGCAAGCGCCAAGGGCTATGGCTACACCTTC.